Given below is one TCR beta chain in context. This sample is drawn from a study of blood T cell repertoires in COVID-19. Turning to the study itself: Samples of COVID-19 (acute and convalescent) were obtained from the United States, Italy and Spain. T cells, B-cell-depleted T cells, or PBMCs provided the cDNA or gDNA that served as material.

Study processing details: How many nucleated cells were present was estimated from reference gene primer amplification. Here immunoSEQ multiplex PCR was the method, and the copy in TCRdb shows in-frame clones only, minus some. V, J and clone size reflect that table, while D and trimming were determined from the DNA. The data contain 250,000 to 300,000 clones, 70% to 90% of them singletons. Seattle cases were enrolled at active infection and followed longitudinally. The sample comprised peripheral blood. This TCR derives from a woman aged 45 to 65 with COVID-19, enrolled during active disease.

The chain's CDR3 is CASSKASPPPYEQYF. In nucleotides, the CDR3 is TGCGCCAGCAGCAAAGCCTCACCGCCTCCCTACGAGCAGTACTTC. This chain uses TRBV5-1 with TRBJ2-7; D uncertain. The CDR3 contains 15 residues. Germline CDR1 and CDR2: SGHRS and YFSETQ. V was trimmed by 4 bases and J by 2 bases, leaving 16 bases between them.